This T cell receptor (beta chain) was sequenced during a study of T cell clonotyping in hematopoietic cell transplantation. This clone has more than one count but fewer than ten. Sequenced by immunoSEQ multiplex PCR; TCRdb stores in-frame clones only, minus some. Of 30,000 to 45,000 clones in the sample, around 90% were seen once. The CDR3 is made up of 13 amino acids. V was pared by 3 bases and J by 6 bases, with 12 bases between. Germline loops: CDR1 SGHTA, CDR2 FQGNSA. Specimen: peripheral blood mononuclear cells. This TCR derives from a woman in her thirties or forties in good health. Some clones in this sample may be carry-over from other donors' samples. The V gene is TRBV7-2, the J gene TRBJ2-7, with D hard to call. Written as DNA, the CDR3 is TGTGCCAGCAGCTTGGGCCCAGAATCCGAGCAGTACTTC. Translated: CASSLGPESEQYF.